The entry that follows covers one T cell receptor beta chain sequence. Its specificity is unknown. The data were taken from a study of regulatory T cells in long-lasting Graves disease. Whole-study results and caveats: Persistent patients had a count of shared public clonotypes (around 2,700) that exceeded that of new patients (about 930).

Researchers made TCR beta libraries by using iRepertoire HTBI primers and running Arm-PCR on CDR3 regions. TCRdb redid the calling of the multiplex PCR reads with MiXCR, one entry per CDR3 protein. This table has around 400,000 distinct CDR3 sequences, roughly a sixth appearing once. This CDR3 comprises 12 residues. The V gene's germline CDR1 is SNHLY and CDR2 FYNNEI. Trimming shortened V by 8 bases and J by 8 bases, and 15 bases separated the two germline ends. The time point is: newly diagnosed GD, antithyroid drugs for less than 3 months. Extracted PBMC RNA gave rise to the TCR library. The EDTA tubes were filled with approximately 10 milliliters of drawn peripheral blood.

The TCR was taken from a female donor with Graves disease. V usage is TRBV2 and J usage is TRBJ1-2; D is possibly TRBD1 (5 bases). Sequences were derived from peripheral blood mononuclear cells (PBMCs), sampled at new diagnosis, from a patient treated with antithyroid drugs. The CDR3 DNA reads TGTGCCAGCGTGGTGAAGGGGAGCGGCTACACCTTC. It translates to CASVVKGSGYTF.